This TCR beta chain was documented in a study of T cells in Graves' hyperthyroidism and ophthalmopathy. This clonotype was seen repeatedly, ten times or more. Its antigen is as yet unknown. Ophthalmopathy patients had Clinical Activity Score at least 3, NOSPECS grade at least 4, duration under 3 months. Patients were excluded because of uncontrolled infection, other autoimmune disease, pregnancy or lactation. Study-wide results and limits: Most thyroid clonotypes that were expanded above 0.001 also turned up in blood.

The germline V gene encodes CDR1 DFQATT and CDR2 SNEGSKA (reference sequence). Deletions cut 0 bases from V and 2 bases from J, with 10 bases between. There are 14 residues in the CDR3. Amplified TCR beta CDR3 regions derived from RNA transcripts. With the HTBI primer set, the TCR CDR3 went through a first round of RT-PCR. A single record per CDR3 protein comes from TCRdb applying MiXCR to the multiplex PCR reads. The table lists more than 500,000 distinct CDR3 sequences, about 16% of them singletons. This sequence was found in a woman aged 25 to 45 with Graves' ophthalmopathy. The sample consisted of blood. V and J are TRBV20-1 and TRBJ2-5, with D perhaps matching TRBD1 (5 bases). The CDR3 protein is CSAREQGWQETQYF. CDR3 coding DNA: TGCAGTGCTAGAGAGCAGGGCTGGCAAGAGACCCAGTACTTC.